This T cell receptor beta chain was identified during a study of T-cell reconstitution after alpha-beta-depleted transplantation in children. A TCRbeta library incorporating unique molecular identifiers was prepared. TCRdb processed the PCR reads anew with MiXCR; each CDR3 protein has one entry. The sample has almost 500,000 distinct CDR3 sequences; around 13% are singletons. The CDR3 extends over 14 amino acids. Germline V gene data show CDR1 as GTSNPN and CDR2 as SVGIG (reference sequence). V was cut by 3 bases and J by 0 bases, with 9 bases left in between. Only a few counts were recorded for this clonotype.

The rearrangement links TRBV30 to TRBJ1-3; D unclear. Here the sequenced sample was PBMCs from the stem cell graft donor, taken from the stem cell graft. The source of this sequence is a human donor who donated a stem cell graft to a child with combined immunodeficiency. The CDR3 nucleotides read TGTGCCTGGAGAAGGCTGCTCTCTGGAAACACCATATATTTT. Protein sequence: CAWRRLLSGNTIYF.